These 30 T cell receptor beta chains originate from one sample sequenced in a study of cytomegalovirus exposure and HLA in healthy donors. Both 60 Vbeta primers and 13 Jbeta primers went into the PCR. Libraries were prepared by immunoSEQ multiplex PCR; TCRdb keeps only in-frame clonotypes and omits some of them. This sample has 150,000 to 200,000 clones; roughly 90% occur once, and the top ten carry around 0.99%. Material: PBMCs. All receptors come from a boy between 2 and 15 years old in good health and CMV-seronegative.

This chain joins TRBV2 and TRBJ1-1; D is uncertain. Trimming cost V 7 bases and J 1 base, with 10 bases left between them. CDR1 and CDR2 from the germline V gene are SNHLY and FYNNEI. The CDR3 has 13 residues. CDR3 in amino acids: CASTSGGNTEAFF. CDR3 nucleotide sequence: TGTGCCAGCACCTCTGGAGGGAACACTGAAGCTTTCTTT.

The gene calls are TRBV13 and TRBJ2-5; 11 nucleotides line up with TRBD2. Germline V gene data show CDR1 as PRHDT and CDR2 as FYEKMQ (reference sequence). The CDR3 extends over 15 amino acids. V dropped 5 bases and J dropped 3; count of bases not matched to a gene: 5. The CDR3 region is CASSGSGGAEETQYF. CDR3 sequence (DNA): TGTGCCAGCAGCGGTAGCGGGGGGGCGGAAGAGACCCAGTACTTC.

J is TRBJ1-2 and V is TRBV19; D uncertain. V shed 0 bases and J shed 4 bases, with 12 bases lying between them. Germline V gene sequence: CDR1 LNHDA, CDR2 SQIVND (reference sequence). The CDR3 loop spans 15 amino acids. The CDR3 sequence is CASSIEAADSYGYTF. Written as DNA, the CDR3 is TGTGCCAGTAGTATAGAGGCAGCGGATTCCTATGGCTACACCTTC.

This sequence joins TRBV4-1 and TRBJ2-1; maybe TRBD2 (6 bases). Germline V lookup: CDR1 MGHRA, CDR2 YSYEKL. This CDR3 contains 14 residues. Trimming removed 6 bases from V and 5 bases from J, with 14 bases in between. CDR3 region: CASSHMGGHNEQFF. The CDR3 nucleotides read TGCGCCAGCAGTCATATGGGAGGTCACAATGAGCAGTTCTTC.

The CDR3 DNA sequence: TGTGCCAGCAGTGAAGCGGGCGGGGGTTATGGCTACACCTTC. Its translation: CASSEAGGGYGYTF. The chain employs TRBV6-1 and TRBJ1-2; TRBD1 might be the D (5 bases). Trimming took 0 bases from V and 5 from J, leaving 10 bases between them. CDR3 length: 14 amino acids. Germline V gene sequence: CDR1 MNHNS, CDR2 SASEGT.

In this sample, this clone turned up once. V is TRBV28 and J is TRBJ2-7; a weak D match, TRBD2 (5 bases). V lost 3 bases and J 4 bases, leaving 13 bases between the germline ends. There are 14 residues in the CDR3. Per germline, CDR1 MDHEN and CDR2 SYDVKM. CDR3 loop: CASSFFRGAYEQYF. The CDR3, as DNA: TGTGCCAGCAGTTTTTTTCGGGGTGCGTACGAGCAGTACTTC.

The chain combines TRBV5-4 with TRBJ2-3; D possibly corresponds to TRBD2 (7 bases). The CDR3 is made up of 13 amino acids. Per germline, CDR1 SGHNT and CDR2 YYREEE (reference sequence). V was cut by 5 bases and J by 3 bases, with 10 bases left in between. CDR3 amino acids: CASRGGQTDTQYF. CDR3 in DNA: TGTGCCAGCAGGGGGGGGCAGACAGATACGCAGTATTTT. Complete variable domain (other parts from reference TRBV5-4 and TRBJ2-3): ETGVTQSPTHLIKTRGQQVTLRCSSQSGHNTVSWYQQALGQGPQFIFQYYREEENGRGNFPPRFSGLQFPNYSSELNVNALELDDSALYLCASRGGQTDTQYFGPGTRLTVL.

The rearrangement uses TRBV19 and TRBJ2-4; possible D gene TRBD2, 6 bases. The CDR3 is 12 residues long. From germline, CDR1 is LNHDA and CDR2 SQIVND (reference sequence). V was trimmed by 5 bases and J by 4 bases, leaving 6 bases between them. Here the CDR3 reads CASSRGKNIQYF. CDR3 sequence (DNA): TGTGCCAGTAGTCGGGGGAAAAACATTCAGTACTTC.

The chain joins TRBV30 to TRBJ2-7, with TRBD1 matching over 8 bases. The CDR3 has 13 amino acids. Trimming took 5 bases from V and 3 from J; bases not matched to a gene: 6. CDR1 GTSNPN and CDR2 SVGIG come from the germline V gene (reference sequence). CDR3 coding DNA: TGTGCCTGGGCCGGGACAGGCAACTACGAGCAGTACTTC. The encoded protein is CAWAGTGNYEQYF.

The rearrangement uses TRBV5-1 and TRBJ2-3; D uncertain. The CDR3 is 12 amino acids. V was pared by 4 bases and J by 3 bases, with 6 bases between. Germline assignment: CDR1 SGHRS and CDR2 YFSETQ. The CDR3 DNA reads TGCGCCAGCAGCCGCCTAACAGATACGCAGTATTTT. It encodes CASSRLTDTQYF.

The chain couples TRBV9 to TRBJ2-3; 9 bases are shared with TRBD2. Germline CDR1 and CDR2: SGDLS and YYNGEE. The V and J ends lost 4 bases and 2 bases, in that order; junction bases with no gene match: 8. The CDR3 totals 16 residues. The CDR3 DNA follows: TGTGCCAGCAGCCGACGAGCGGGAGGTCACACAGATACGCAGTATTTT. The encoded protein is CASSRRAGGHTDTQYF.

This CDR3 reads CASSQVADTIYF. The CDR3 coding sequence is TGCGCCAGCAGCCAAGTGGCGGACACCATATATTTT. J is TRBJ1-3 and V is TRBV4-1; unclear D gene. V dropped 1 base and J dropped 8 bases, with 6 bases sitting between them. The germline gives CDR1 MGHRA, CDR2 YSYEKL. This CDR3 has 12 amino acids.

The gene calls are TRBV28 and TRBJ1-2, with D possibly being TRBD1 (6 bases). V lost 4 bases and J 4 bases, leaving 16 bases between the germline ends. The CDR3 extends over 15 amino acids. The germline V gene encodes CDR1 MDHEN and CDR2 SYDVKM. CDR3 coding DNA: TGTGCCAGCAGTTCCACGGGGGGGGCGTCCTATGGCTACACCTTC. This sequence encodes CASSSTGGASYGYTF.

The chain joins TRBV28 to TRBJ2-2, with D unresolved. V was trimmed by 5 bases and J by 0 bases, leaving 13 bases between them. Germline loops: CDR1 MDHEN, CDR2 SYDVKM. CDR3 length: 16 residues. Here the CDR3 reads CASSLIYSANTGELFF. The CDR3 nucleotides are TGTGCCAGCAGTCTAATCTATAGTGCGAACACCGGGGAGCTGTTTTTT.

The rearrangement joins TRBV14 to TRBJ1-1; weak D call: TRBD1 (6 bases). The V and J ends lost 4 bases and 0 bases respectively, with 21 bases between them. Germline CDR1 reads SGHDN; CDR2 reads FVKESK. This CDR3 spans 18 amino acids. CDR3 nucleotides: TGTGCCAGCAGCCTCCTAGCCGGGACAAGGGACATGAACACTGAAGCTTTCTTT. Its translation is CASSLLAGTRDMNTEAFF.

The rearrangement uses TRBV19 and TRBJ1-5, with TRBD1 matching 7 bases. The length of the CDR3 is 16 residues. Germline V gives CDR1 LNHDA, CDR2 SQIVND (reference sequence). The ends lost 4 bases at V and 6 bases at J; junction bases unmatched: 12. The CDR3: CASSSDRVWGVQPQHF. CDR3 DNA sequence: TGTGCCAGTAGTAGCGACAGGGTCTGGGGGGTTCAGCCCCAGCATTTT. The full variable domain, rest sourced from reference TRBV19 and TRBJ1-5, is DGGITQSPKYLFRKEGQNVTLSCEQNLNHDAMYWYRQDPGQGLRLIYYSQIVNDFQKGDIAEGYSVSREKKESFPLTVTSAQKNPTAFYLCASSSDRVWGVQPQHFGDGTRLSIL.

The rearrangement uses TRBV28 and TRBJ2-4, with D tentatively TRBD2 (5 bases). The V end was cut by 8 bases, the J end by 8 bases, with 19 bases between. Germline V gives CDR1 MDHEN, CDR2 SYDVKM. This CDR3 comprises 14 residues. For the CDR3, the DNA is TGTGCCAGCGATGAGGGTGACGGACGACACATTCAGTACTTC. Translation: CASDEGDGRHIQYF.

The chain joins TRBV27 to TRBJ2-7; no definite D call. CDR3 length: 12 residues. V dropped 4 bases and J dropped 5 bases, with 9 bases sitting between them. Germline V gene sequence: CDR1 MNHEY, CDR2 SMNVEV (reference sequence). The DNA for the CDR3 is TGTGCCAGCAGTTCCCCTCCAGACGAGCAGTACTTC. It yields the protein CASSSPPDEQYF.

The chain links TRBV9 to TRBJ2-1; TRBD1 is a possible D gene (6 bases). Germline V gives CDR1 SGDLS, CDR2 YYNGEE. There are 14 residues in the CDR3. V was clipped by 0 bases and J by 4 bases, with 8 bases between them. The CDR3 DNA reads as TGTGCCAGCAGCGTAGGGGGGCTTTACAATGAGCAGTTCTTC. Its protein product is CASSVGGLYNEQFF.

The chain uses TRBV2 and TRBJ1-1; D may be TRBD1 (6 bases). Germline CDR1 reads SNHLY; CDR2 reads FYNNEI. The CDR3 contains 13 residues. V was trimmed by 0 bases and J by 4 bases, leaving 6 bases between them. The CDR3 nucleotides read TGTGCCAGCAGTGAAGCAGGGGGCACTGAAGCTTTCTTT. Translation: CASSEAGGTEAFF.

CDR3 loop: CASTLKQGYEQYF. The DNA of the CDR3 is TGTGCCAGCACACTTAAACAGGGCTACGAGCAGTACTTC. The genes are TRBV6-5 and TRBJ2-7; D is possibly TRBD1 (6 bases). Germline assignment: CDR1 MNHEY and CDR2 SVGAGI. V was trimmed by 7 bases and J by 3 bases, leaving 13 bases between them. The CDR3 is 13 amino acids.

The chain carries TRBV9 and TRBJ1-5; 7 bases agree with TRBD1. In germline, CDR1 is SGDLS, CDR2 YYNGEE. The CDR3 spans 15 residues. The V gene end was trimmed by 3 bases and the J gene end by 0 bases; junction bases not matched to a gene: 3. CDR3 protein: CASSADRDSNQPQHF. The DNA of the CDR3 is TGTGCCAGCAGCGCCGACAGGGATAGCAATCAGCCCCAGCATTTT.

V usage is TRBV6-6 and J usage is TRBJ2-7; TRBD2 might be the D (5 bases). Deletions cut 6 bases from V and 5 bases from J, with 11 bases between. CDR1 MNHNY and CDR2 SVGAGI come from the germline V gene (reference sequence). The CDR3 spans 12 residues. The CDR3 DNA follows: TGTGCCAGCAGGGAGGCATACGACGAGCAGTACTTC. Translated: CASREAYDEQYF.

The genes are TRBV5-4 and TRBJ2-7; 9 bases fit TRBD1. With 3 bases clipped from V and 0 bases from J, the junction kept 10 bases outside the gene matches. Germline CDR1 is SGHNT and CDR2 is YYREEE (reference sequence). CDR3 size: 17 residues. CDR3 protein: CASSWGFGTGLSYEQYF. Here the CDR3 DNA reads TGTGCCAGCAGCTGGGGCTTCGGGACAGGGCTCTCCTACGAGCAGTACTTC.

This clone showed up just once. CDR3: CASSEFKGKDSPLHF. CDR3 nucleotides: TGTGCCAGCAGTGAATTTAAGGGGAAGGATTCACCCCTCCACTTT. V and J are TRBV25-1 and TRBJ1-6; D perhaps matches TRBD1 (5 bases). The CDR3 has 15 residues. The V end lost 1 base, the J end lost 8 bases, and 12 bases lay between the germline ends. CDR1 MGHDK and CDR2 SYGVNS come from the germline V gene.

This chain uses TRBV6-1 with TRBJ1-2; no firm D call. V lost 5 bases, J lost 5 bases, and 15 bases lay in between. CDR3 length: 14 residues. Germline V gene lookup returns CDR1 MNHNS and CDR2 SASEGT. CDR3 in DNA: TGTGCCAGCAGTCACCTGGGCCCAGGTTATGGCTACACCTTC. This encodes CASSHLGPGYGYTF.

This CDR3 is CASSVATGSGNTIYF. In DNA form, the CDR3 reads TGTGCCAGCAGCGTAGCGACAGGCTCTGGAAACACCATATATTTT. This chain uses TRBV9 with TRBJ1-3; D is perhaps TRBD1 (6 bases). This CDR3 has 15 amino acids. V was pared by 0 bases and J by 0 bases, with 7 bases between. CDR1 is SGDLS and CDR2 is YYNGEE in the germline V gene.

The rearrangement uses TRBV5-1 and TRBJ2-1; weak D call: TRBD1 (6 bases). The CDR3 runs to 14 residues. In germline, CDR1 is SGHRS, CDR2 YFSETQ. V was clipped by 4 bases and J by 7 bases, with 15 bases between them. The CDR3, as DNA: TGCGCCAGCAGCACGAAACCCACAGGGAATGAGCAGTTCTTC. Translated, it gives CASSTKPTGNEQFF.

The V gene is TRBV27, the J gene TRBJ1-2; weak D call: TRBD1 (5 bases). V gave up 5 bases and J gave up 7 bases, with 20 bases separating them. Germline CDR1 and CDR2: MNHEY and SMNVEV (reference sequence). The CDR3 consists of 15 residues. The CDR3 DNA follows: TGTGCCAGCAGTGCCTACAGGACACCTCCGGGTGGCTACACCTTC. Amino acids: CASSAYRTPPGGYTF.

The chain joins TRBV7-8 to TRBJ1-1, with 7 positions matching TRBD1. The ends lost 5 bases at V and 2 bases at J; junction bases unmatched: 8. CDR1 and CDR2 from the germline V gene are SGHVS and FQNEAQ. This CDR3 is built from 15 residues. CDR3 in amino acids: CASSRRQGHNTEAFF. The CDR3 DNA reads as TGTGCCAGCAGCCGCCGACAGGGCCACAACACTGAAGCTTTCTTT.